These T cell receptor beta chains were read from a single sample in a study of T cell responses to AZD1222 COVID-19 vaccine. Some clones are missing from TCRdb's copy, which holds only in-frame ones; the method was immunoSEQ multiplex PCR. The sample has roughly 140,000 clones; around 91% are singletons. This sample comprised peripheral blood, obtained on day 0 of AZD1222 vaccination. These receptors were obtained from an adult in good health. The CDR3 runs from the conserved cysteine through the conserved F or W. A D gene is named only where the DNA matches it firmly. Size is omitted from some rows. Given values are once, few, many or a class for expanded clones.

V gene: TRBV9
D gene: NA
J gene: TRBJ2-3
clone size: few
CDR3 protein: CASSVDADTQYF
CDR3 DNA: TGTGCCAGCAGCGTAGATGCGGATACGCAGTATTTT

V gene: TRBV29-1
D gene: TRBD2
J gene: TRBJ2-3
clone size: NA
CDR3 protein: CSATGAGSGGASDTQYF
CDR3 DNA: TGCAGCGCCACCGGCGCGGGTAGCGGGGGGGCGTCAGATACGCAGTATTTT

V gene: TRBV27
D gene: TRBD1
J gene: TRBJ2-7
clone size: NA
CDR3 protein: CASSLALGQSRDEQYF
CDR3 DNA: TGTGCCAGCAGTTTGGCCCTGGGACAGTCCAGGGACGAGCAGTACTTC

V gene: TRBV2
D gene: TRBD2
J gene: TRBJ2-7
clone size: few
CDR3 protein: CASQGRRGDSYEQYF
CDR3 DNA: TGTGCCAGCCAGGGGAGGCGGGGGGACTCCTACGAGCAGTACTTC

V gene: TRBV6-5
D gene: TRBD1
J gene: TRBJ1-2
clone size: NA
CDR3 protein: CASSSTGDYGYTF
CDR3 DNA: TGTGCCAGCAGTTCTACAGGGGACTATGGCTACACCTTC

V gene: TRBV6-5
D gene: NA
J gene: TRBJ1-5
clone size: once
CDR3 protein: CASTGGGSNQPQHF
CDR3 DNA: TGTGCCAGCACCGGAGGGGGTAGCAATCAGCCCCAGCATTTT

V gene: TRBV2
D gene: NA
J gene: TRBJ1-6
clone size: once
CDR3 protein: CASSGGRGGNSPLHF
CDR3 DNA: TGTGCCAGCAGTGGAGGCAGGGGTGGGAATTCACCCCTCCACTTT

V gene: TRBV7-6
D gene: NA
J gene: TRBJ2-2
clone size: NA
CDR3 protein: CASSLAPRSAGELFF
CDR3 DNA: TGTGCCAGCAGCTTAGCGCCCAGGTCTGCCGGGGAGCTGTTTTTT

V gene: TRBV19
D gene: NA
J gene: TRBJ2-7
clone size: NA
CDR3 protein: CASSIQTHSSYEQYF
CDR3 DNA: TGTGCCAGTAGTATTCAGACCCACTCCTCCTACGAGCAGTACTTC

V gene: TRBV5-1
D gene: TRBD1
J gene: TRBJ1-2
clone size: NA
CDR3 protein: CASSLGGTGSYGYTF
CDR3 DNA: TGCGCCAGCAGCTTGGGTGGGACAGGTTCCTATGGCTACACCTTC

V gene: TRBV21-1
D gene: NA
J gene: TRBJ2-2
clone size: NA
CDR3 protein: CASSKFRDRGLDTGELFF
CDR3 DNA: TGTGCCAGCAGCAAATTCAGGGACAGGGGATTGGACACCGGGGAGCTGTTTTTT

V gene: TRBV11-1
D gene: TRBD1
J gene: TRBJ2-2
clone size: NA
CDR3 protein: CASSSDRTGGELFF
CDR3 DNA: TGTGCCAGCAGCTCGGATAGGACAGGGGGGGAGCTGTTTTTT

V gene: TRBV2
D gene: TRBD2
J gene: TRBJ2-1
clone size: once
CDR3 protein: CASRDERERYNEQFF
CDR3 DNA: TGTGCCAGCAGAGACGAGCGGGAAAGGTACAATGAGCAGTTCTTC

V gene: TRBV14
D gene: NA
J gene: TRBJ1-1
clone size: NA
CDR3 protein: CASSQAPLNTEAFF
CDR3 DNA: TGTGCCAGCAGCCAAGCTCCATTGAACACTGAAGCTTTCTTT

V gene: TRBV27
D gene: NA
J gene: TRBJ1-5
clone size: NA
CDR3 protein: CASSLSRVVGNQPQHF
CDR3 DNA: TGTGCCAGCAGTTTATCCAGGGTTGTTGGCAATCAGCCCCAGCATTTT

V gene: TRBV5-4
D gene: NA
J gene: TRBJ2-4
clone size: NA
CDR3 protein: CASSRDGGVAKNIQYF
CDR3 DNA: TGTGCCAGCAGCAGGGACGGGGGAGTAGCCAAAAACATTCAGTACTTC

V gene: TRBV7-3
D gene: NA
J gene: TRBJ1-1
clone size: NA
CDR3 protein: CASSSSLTGPAFF
CDR3 DNA: TGTGCCAGCAGCTCCTCCCTGACAGGTCCAGCTTTCTTT

V gene: TRBV7-3
D gene: TRBD1
J gene: TRBJ1-1
clone size: NA
CDR3 protein: CASSRGTVNTEAFF
CDR3 DNA: TGTGCCAGCAGCCGCGGGACAGTGAACACTGAAGCTTTCTTT

V gene: TRBV14
D gene: TRBD1
J gene: TRBJ1-6
clone size: NA
CDR3 protein: CASSQLEGGRNSPLHF
CDR3 DNA: TGTGCCAGCAGCCAACTGGAAGGGGGCAGGAATTCACCCCTCCACTTT

V gene: TRBV21-1
D gene: NA
J gene: TRBJ1-1
clone size: NA
CDR3 protein: CASSNPWAALPMRTEAFF
CDR3 DNA: TGTGCCAGCAGCAACCCCTGGGCGGCCCTACCGATGCGGACTGAAGCTTTCTTT

V gene: TRBV5-5
D gene: NA
J gene: TRBJ1-1
clone size: NA
CDR3 protein: CASSSSTGWGTEAFF
CDR3 DNA: TGTGCCAGCAGCTCGAGCACAGGGTGGGGGACTGAAGCTTTCTTT

V gene: TRBV14
D gene: TRBD2
J gene: TRBJ2-1
clone size: NA
CDR3 protein: CASSQWGGRTHNEQFF
CDR3 DNA: TGTGCCAGCAGCCAATGGGGCGGGAGGACCCACAATGAGCAGTTCTTC

V gene: TRBV7-8
D gene: NA
J gene: TRBJ1-6
clone size: once
CDR3 protein: CASSLATGANSPLHF
CDR3 DNA: TGTGCCAGCAGCTTAGCAACGGGGGCGAATTCACCCCTCCACTTT

V gene: TRBV7-3
D gene: TRBD1
J gene: TRBJ2-3
clone size: NA
CDR3 protein: CASSAKTGGDTQYF
CDR3 DNA: TGTGCCAGCAGCGCGAAGACAGGGGGGGATACGCAGTATTTT

V gene: TRBV4-3
D gene: NA
J gene: TRBJ2-7
clone size: once
CDR3 protein: CASSQAVGAYEQYF
CDR3 DNA: TGCGCCAGCAGCCAAGCTGTAGGGGCCTACGAGCAGTACTTC

V gene: TRBV4-1
D gene: TRBD1
J gene: TRBJ2-3
clone size: once
CDR3 protein: CASSPGQGTSTDTQYF
CDR3 DNA: TGCGCCAGCAGCCCGGGACAGGGGACCTCCACAGATACGCAGTATTTT

V gene: TRBV6-5
D gene: TRBD1
J gene: TRBJ1-2
clone size: NA
CDR3 protein: CASSSVQGAGEYGYTF
CDR3 DNA: TGTGCCAGCAGTTCCGTCCAGGGGGCTGGAGAGTATGGCTACACCTTC

V gene: TRBV7-9
D gene: NA
J gene: TRBJ2-7
clone size: NA
CDR3 protein: CASSFGAGADEQYF
CDR3 DNA: TGTGCCAGCAGCTTTGGGGCGGGGGCCGACGAGCAGTACTTC

V gene: TRBV27
D gene: NA
J gene: TRBJ1-5
clone size: NA
CDR3 protein: CASSLSSTRNQPQHF
CDR3 DNA: TGTGCCAGCAGTTTATCCAGTACCCGAAATCAGCCCCAGCATTTT